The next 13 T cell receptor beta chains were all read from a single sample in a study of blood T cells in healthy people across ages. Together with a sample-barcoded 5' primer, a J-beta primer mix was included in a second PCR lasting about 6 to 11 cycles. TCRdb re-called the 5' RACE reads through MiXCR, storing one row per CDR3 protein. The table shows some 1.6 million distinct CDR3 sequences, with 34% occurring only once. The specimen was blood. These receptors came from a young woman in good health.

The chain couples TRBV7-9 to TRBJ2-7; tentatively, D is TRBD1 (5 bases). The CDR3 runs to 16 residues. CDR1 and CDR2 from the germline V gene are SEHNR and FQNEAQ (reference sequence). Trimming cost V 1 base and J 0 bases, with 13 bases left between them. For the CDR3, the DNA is TGTGCCAGCAGCTTAGGCCAGCAGGGTGGCTCCTACGAGCAGTACTTC. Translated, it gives CASSLGQQGGSYEQYF. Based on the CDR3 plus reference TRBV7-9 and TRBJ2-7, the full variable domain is DTGVSQNPRHKITKRGQNVTFRCDPISEHNRLYWYRQTLGQGPEFLTYFQNEAQLEKSRLLSDRFSAERPKGSFSTLEIQRTEQGDSAMYLCASSLGQQGGSYEQYFGPGTRLTVT.

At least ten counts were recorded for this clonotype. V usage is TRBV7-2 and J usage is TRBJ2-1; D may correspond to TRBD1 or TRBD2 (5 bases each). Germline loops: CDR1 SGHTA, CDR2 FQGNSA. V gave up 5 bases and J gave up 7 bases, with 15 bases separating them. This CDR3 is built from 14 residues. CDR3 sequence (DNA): TGTGCCAGCAGCCTAGGGACGCCTGGGAATGAGCAGTTCTTC. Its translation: CASSLGTPGNEQFF.

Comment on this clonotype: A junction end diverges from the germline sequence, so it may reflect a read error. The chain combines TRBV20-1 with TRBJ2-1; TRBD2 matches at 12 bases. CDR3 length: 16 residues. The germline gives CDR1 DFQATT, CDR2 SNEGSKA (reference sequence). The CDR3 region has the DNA TGCAGTGCTAGAGGGACTAGCGGGGTAGACTACAATGTGCAGTTCTTC. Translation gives CSARGTSGVDYNVQFF.

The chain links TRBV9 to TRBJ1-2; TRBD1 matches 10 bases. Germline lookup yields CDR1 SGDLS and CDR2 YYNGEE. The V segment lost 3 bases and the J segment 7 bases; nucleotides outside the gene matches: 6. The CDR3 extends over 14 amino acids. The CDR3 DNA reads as TGTGCCAGCAGCGGGGGGGACAGGGGCAGTGGCTACACCTTC. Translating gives CASSGGDRGSGYTF.

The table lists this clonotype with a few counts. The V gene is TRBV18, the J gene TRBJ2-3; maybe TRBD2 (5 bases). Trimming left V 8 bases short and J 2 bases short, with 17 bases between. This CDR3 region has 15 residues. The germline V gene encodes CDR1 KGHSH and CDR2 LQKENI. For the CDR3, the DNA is TGTGCCAGCACCAGGAACGGGGATTTCACAGATACGCAGTATTTT. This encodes CASTRNGDFTDTQYF.

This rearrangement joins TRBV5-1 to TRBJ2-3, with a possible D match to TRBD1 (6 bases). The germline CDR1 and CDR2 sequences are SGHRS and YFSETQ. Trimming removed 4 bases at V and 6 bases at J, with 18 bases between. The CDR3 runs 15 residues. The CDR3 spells CASSPGTTGGDTQYF. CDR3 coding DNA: TGCGCCAGCAGCCCCGGGACAACGGGCGGGGATACGCAGTATTTT.

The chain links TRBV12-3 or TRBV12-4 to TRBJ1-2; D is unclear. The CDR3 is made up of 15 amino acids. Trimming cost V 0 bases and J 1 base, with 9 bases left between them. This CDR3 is CASSLAGGSNYGYTF. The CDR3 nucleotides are TGTGCCAGCAGTTTAGCTGGTGGTAGTAACTATGGCTACACCTTC.

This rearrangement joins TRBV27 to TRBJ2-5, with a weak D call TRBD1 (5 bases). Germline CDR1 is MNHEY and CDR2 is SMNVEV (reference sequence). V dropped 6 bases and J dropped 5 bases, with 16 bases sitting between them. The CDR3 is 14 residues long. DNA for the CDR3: TGTGCCAGCAGGGAAGGGGTGGTTCGGGAGACCCAGTACTTC. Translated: CASREGVVRETQYF.

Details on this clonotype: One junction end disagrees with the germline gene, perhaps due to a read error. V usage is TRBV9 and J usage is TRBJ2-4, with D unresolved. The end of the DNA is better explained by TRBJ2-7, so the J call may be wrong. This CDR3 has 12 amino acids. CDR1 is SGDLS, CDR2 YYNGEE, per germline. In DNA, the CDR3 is TGTACCAGCAGCTTTAACTCCTGCGAGCAGTACTTC. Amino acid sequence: CTSSFNSCEQYF.

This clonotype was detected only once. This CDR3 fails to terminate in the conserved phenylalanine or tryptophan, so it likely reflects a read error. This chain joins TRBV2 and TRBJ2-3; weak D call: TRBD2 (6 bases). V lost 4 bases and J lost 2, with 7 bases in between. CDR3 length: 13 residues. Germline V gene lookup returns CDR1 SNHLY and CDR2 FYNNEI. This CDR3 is CASSGGVTDTQYL. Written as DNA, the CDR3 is TGTGCCAGCAGTGGCGGGGTCACAGATACGCAGTATTTG.

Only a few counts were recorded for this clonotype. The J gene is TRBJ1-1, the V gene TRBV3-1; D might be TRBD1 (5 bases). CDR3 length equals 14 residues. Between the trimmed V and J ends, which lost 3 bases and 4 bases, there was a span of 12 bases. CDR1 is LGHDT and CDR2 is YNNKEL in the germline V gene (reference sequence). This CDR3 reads CASSQQGSGTEAFF. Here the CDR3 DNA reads TGTGCCAGCAGCCAGCAGGGTTCGGGCACTGAAGCTTTCTTT.

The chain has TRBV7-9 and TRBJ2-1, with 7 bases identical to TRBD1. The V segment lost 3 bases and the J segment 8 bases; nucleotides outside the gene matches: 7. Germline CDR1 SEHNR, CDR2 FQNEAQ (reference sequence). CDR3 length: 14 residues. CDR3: CASSFPTGFDEQFF. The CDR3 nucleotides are TGTGCCAGCAGCTTCCCGACAGGGTTTGATGAGCAGTTCTTC.

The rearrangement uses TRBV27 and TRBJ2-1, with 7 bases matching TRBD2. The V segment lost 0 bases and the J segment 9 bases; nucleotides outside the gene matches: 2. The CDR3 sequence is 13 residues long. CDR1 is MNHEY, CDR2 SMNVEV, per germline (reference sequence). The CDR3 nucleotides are TGTGCCAGCAGTTTATCGGGACTAACTGAGCAGTTCTTC. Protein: CASSLSGLTEQFF.